Following are 30 T cell receptor beta chains from one sample sequenced in a study of vaccination effects on CD4 cells after COVID-19. Viral peptide pools were used in the ViraFEST assay to expand antigen-specific CD4+ T cells, and sequencing came afterward. With 10 days of culture completed, CD4+ T cells were isolated. Vaccine administered to participants consisted of two doses of either BNT162b2 or mRNA-1273. These receptors lack a known antigen. Clones were sequenced by immunoSEQ multiplex PCR, and TCRdb holds only the in-frame ones, with some missing. The data show approximately 16,000 clones, about 74% seen once. The starting material was CD4+ T cells from PBMCs cultured with HCoV-NL63 spike peptides, obtained after COVID-19 vaccination. All receptors come from a human donor who received a COVID-19 vaccine.

This sequence joins TRBV7-9 and TRBJ1-2, with 7 positions matching TRBD1. The germline gives CDR1 SEHNR, CDR2 FQNEAQ (reference sequence). V was pared by 6 bases and J by 8 bases, with 9 bases of the junction left unmatched. The CDR3 is made up of 13 amino acids. CDR3: CASRPKTGWGYTF. In DNA, the CDR3 is TGTGCCAGCAGACCGAAGACAGGGTGGGGCTACACCTTC.

CDR3 residues: CASSLPGGRNTIYF. CDR3 nucleotide sequence: TGTGCCAGCAGCTTACCAGGGGGACGAAACACCATATATTTT. The V call is TRBV7-2, the J call TRBJ1-3; 7 bases agree with TRBD1. The CDR3 totals 14 residues. The J segment lost 5 bases and the V segment lost 2 bases, leaving 3 bases of the junction unmatched. Germline V lookup: CDR1 SGHTA, CDR2 FQGNSA.

The chain combines TRBV19 with TRBJ2-3, with 12 nucleotides matching TRBD1. With V trimmed by 7 bases and J by 4 bases, 6 bases remained unmatched. The CDR3 runs to 15 residues. The germline CDR1 and CDR2 sequences are LNHDA and SQIVND (reference sequence). CDR3 sequence (DNA): TGTGCCAGTAAGCGGGGACAGGGGGCGGCAGATACGCAGTATTTT. Protein product: CASKRGQGAADTQYF.

V usage is TRBV12-3 or TRBV12-4 and J usage is TRBJ2-7, with D possibly TRBD2 on 7 matching bases. V lost 6 bases, J lost 4 bases, and 13 bases lay in between. The CDR3 consists of 13 residues. The CDR3 protein is CASRGGAWYEQYF. The CDR3 DNA is TGTGCCAGCAGAGGGGGGGCATGGTACGAGCAGTACTTC.

The J gene is TRBJ2-7, the V gene TRBV6-5; 8 bases map to TRBD1. The CDR3 spans 13 residues. Germline trimming cut 6 bases from V and 3 bases from J; bases unmatched to any gene: 4. Germline values: CDR1 MNHEY, CDR2 SVGAGI. CDR3 in amino acids: CASSRDRLYEQYF. In DNA, the CDR3 is TGTGCCAGCAGCAGGGACAGGCTCTACGAGCAGTACTTC.

This clone was observed a few times. The chain combines TRBV15 with TRBJ2-6, with D uncertain. CDR3 length equals 15 residues. Germline V CDR1 and CDR2: LNHNV, YYDKDF (reference sequence). Trimming took off 0 bases at V and 5 bases at J, with 8 bases between the two ends. Here the CDR3 reads CATSRDSHRANVLTF. The CDR3 bases are TGTGCCACCAGCAGAGACTCCCACCGGGCCAACGTCCTGACTTTC.

This clone appeared a few times. V usage is TRBV27 and J usage is TRBJ1-1, with a weak D call TRBD1 (5 bases). Trimming removed 2 bases at V and 0 bases at J, with 10 bases between. Germline-derived CDR1 and CDR2 are MNHEY and SMNVEV (reference sequence). The CDR3 runs 15 residues. CDR3: CASSLGAKMNTEAFF. CDR3 nucleotides: TGTGCCAGCAGTTTAGGGGCGAAAATGAACACTGAAGCTTTCTTT.

The V gene is TRBV7-2, the J gene TRBJ1-3; TRBD1 matches at 7 bases. This CDR3 contains 15 residues. Germline CDR1 reads SGHTA; CDR2 reads FQGNSA. The ends lost 0 bases at V and 1 base at J; junction bases unmatched: 0. CDR3: CASSLATGSGNTIYF. CDR3 DNA sequence: TGTGCCAGCAGCTTAGCGACAGGGTCTGGAAACACCATATATTTT.

The CDR3 DNA follows: TGTGCCAGCAGCTTAGGGGCTAGCGGGGGGGCAGCCGAGCAGTACTTC. Translated: CASSLGASGGAAEQYF. V and J are TRBV7-2 and TRBJ2-7; TRBD2 agrees at 12 bases. The germline gives CDR1 SGHTA, CDR2 FQGNSA. The ends lost 1 base at V and 6 bases at J; junction bases unmatched: 7. The CDR3 spans 16 residues.

The chain couples TRBV27 to TRBJ1-6; D gene unclear. The CDR3 length is 15 residues. Germline CDR1 MNHEY, CDR2 SMNVEV (reference sequence). V was clipped by 0 bases and J by 8 bases, with 11 bases between them. The CDR3: CASSLSPLGYSPLHF. The CDR3 bases are TGTGCCAGCAGTTTATCCCCACTTGGGTATTCACCCCTCCACTTT.

V usage is TRBV5-4 and J usage is TRBJ2-1, with a tentative D call TRBD1 (6 bases). This CDR3 comprises 13 residues. The V gene's germline CDR1 is SGHNT and CDR2 YYREEE (reference sequence). V was pared by 6 bases and J by 6 bases, with 13 bases between. In DNA, the CDR3 is TGTGCCAGCACCCAACAGGGTGGCAATGAGCAGTTCTTC. Its protein product is CASTQQGGNEQFF.

The genes are TRBV7-2 and TRBJ2-5; 10 nucleotides agree with TRBD2. Germline CDR1 SGHTA, CDR2 FQGNSA. The junction had 4 bases not matched to a gene; V was cut back by 1 base and J by 2 bases. This CDR3 has 16 amino acids. The CDR3 protein is CASSLGVAGGQETQYF. CDR3 nucleotides: TGTGCCAGCAGCTTAGGGGTAGCGGGAGGTCAAGAGACCCAGTACTTC.

This chain joins TRBV30 and TRBJ1-6; TRBD1 matches at 11 bases. The CDR3 is 17 residues long. Germline V gene sequence: CDR1 GTSNPN, CDR2 SVGIG (reference sequence). The trim removed 2 bases at V and 2 bases at J, leaving 5 bases unmatched. In nucleotides, the CDR3 is TGTGCCTGGAGTCCCGGGACAGGGGGTGCCTATAATTCACCCCTCCACTTT. Protein: CAWSPGTGGAYNSPLHF.

V and J are TRBV29-1 and TRBJ2-2; the D is unclear. V was clipped by 4 bases and J by 1 base, with 10 bases between them. The germline V gene has CDR1 SQVTM and CDR2 ANQGSEA. The CDR3 extends over 14 amino acids. The CDR3 coding sequence is TGCAGCGTTGCCCCGGGCGGGAACACCGGGGAGCTGTTTTTT. Translated, it gives CSVAPGGNTGELFF.

The CDR3 nucleotides are TGTGCCAGCAGCCAAGATATTAGCGGGATAGAGCGACAGTTCTTC. It yields the protein CASSQDISGIERQFF. This chain links TRBV4-2 with TRBJ2-1; 8 bases match TRBD2. There are 15 residues in the CDR3. Germline V CDR1 and CDR2: LGHNA, YNFKEQ. V lost 0 bases and J lost 13; bases outside the gene matches: 11.

This rearrangement joins TRBV15 to TRBJ1-1; 8 bases map to TRBD1. The CDR3 is made up of 20 amino acids. Losses at the gene ends were 0 bases for V and 1 base for J; bases not matched to a gene: 16. The germline V gene has CDR1 LNHNV and CDR2 YYDKDF (reference sequence). CDR3 nucleotides: TGTGCCACCAGCAGAGATCCTCGCAGCCAGGGGGCAAGGGCGAACACTGAAGCTTTCTTT. Its translation: CATSRDPRSQGARANTEAFF.

This rearrangement joins TRBV6-5 to TRBJ1-2; D call uncertain. The V end was cut by 7 bases, the J end by 5 bases, with 14 bases between. The length of the CDR3 is 13 residues. Germline V gene sequence: CDR1 MNHEY, CDR2 SVGAGI. The CDR3 DNA sequence: TGTGCCAGCACCACAGCCAGGACTTATGGCTACACCTTC. The encoded protein is CASTTARTYGYTF.

This clone was seen only a few times. This chain uses TRBV6-5 with TRBJ1-4, with no clear D. Germline V lookup: CDR1 MNHEY, CDR2 SVGAGI. The CDR3 is 15 residues long. Trimming took off 0 bases at V and 0 bases at J, with 5 bases between the two ends. CDR3 residues: CASSYSGATNEKLFF. DNA for the CDR3: TGTGCCAGCAGTTACTCAGGTGCAACTAATGAAAAACTGTTTTTT.

The CDR3 region is CASSQDAQATTREQYF. The CDR3 region has the DNA TGCGCCAGCAGCCAAGATGCGCAGGCCACTACGCGGGAGCAGTACTTC. The chain recombines TRBV4-1 with TRBJ2-7; D gene ambiguous. Germline loops: CDR1 MGHRA, CDR2 YSYEKL. The ends were cut back, 0 bases at V and 7 bases at J, with 19 bases in the middle. The length of the CDR3 is 16 residues.

This chain uses TRBV6-2 or TRBV6-3 with TRBJ1-1, with D maybe TRBD1 (5 bases). Germline V gives CDR1 MNHEY, CDR2 SVGEGT. This CDR3 is built from 14 residues. The V and J ends lost 2 bases and 5 bases respectively, with 12 bases between them. The CDR3 bases are TGTGCCAGCAGTTACCAGGGCAGAGTGACTGAAGCTTTCTTT. Protein product: CASSYQGRVTEAFF.

CDR3 amino acids: CAWSADRVVREDSTIYF. CDR3 coding DNA: TGTGCCTGGAGTGCAGATAGGGTAGTCAGGGAAGATAGCACCATATATTTT. The gene calls are TRBV30 and TRBJ1-3; tentatively, D is TRBD1 (5 bases). Germline lookup yields CDR1 GTSNPN and CDR2 SVGIG (reference sequence). CDR3 length: 17 residues. V was shortened by 1 base and J by 9 bases, with 25 bases between the two germline ends.

This clone has a single count. The gene calls are TRBV28 and TRBJ2-1; 10 bases agree with TRBD2. Germline CDR1 MDHEN, CDR2 SYDVKM. The CDR3 runs 14 residues. Trimming took 8 bases from V and 7 from J; bases not matched to a gene: 8. The CDR3 region has the DNA TGTGCCAGCGGGGCTAGCGGGGGTGGGAATGAGCAGTTCTTC. Translating it yields CASGASGGGNEQFF.

V and J are TRBV27 and TRBJ2-5; D remains ambiguous. Trimming stripped 4 bases from V and 2 bases from J, with 14 bases between. Germline CDR1 and CDR2: MNHEY and SMNVEV (reference sequence). The CDR3 loop spans 15 amino acids. CDR3 amino acids: CASSSKPFTQETQYF. Written as DNA, the CDR3 is TGTGCCAGCAGTTCCAAACCCTTTACACAAGAGACCCAGTACTTC.

This clone was recorded once. The chain couples TRBV5-8 to TRBJ2-4; 7 positions match TRBD1. The CDR3 has 13 amino acids. With 6 bases clipped from V and 4 bases from J, the junction kept 4 bases outside the gene matches. Germline CDR1 reads SGHTS; CDR2 reads YDEGEE. CDR3 sequence (DNA): TGTGCCAGCACCCGGGACAGTAAAAACATTCAGTACTTC. This sequence encodes CASTRDSKNIQYF.

The V gene is TRBV5-1, the J gene TRBJ1-4; a weak D match, TRBD1 (5 bases). CDR1 and CDR2 (germline): SGHRS, YFSETQ. This CDR3 is 18 amino acids long. Trimming cost V 0 bases and J 4 bases, with 19 bases left between them. CDR3 DNA: TGCGCCAGCAGCTTGGCTTTGGGACCTAGTCAGGGTAATGAAAAACTGTTTTTT. It translates to CASSLALGPSQGNEKLFF.

V usage is TRBV5-1 and J usage is TRBJ2-5, with D perhaps given as TRBD1 or TRBD2 (5 bases each). This CDR3 spans 14 amino acids. From germline, CDR1 is SGHRS and CDR2 YFSETQ. The V end was cut by 5 bases, the J end by 4 bases, with 15 bases between. The CDR3 loop reads CASRRLTGTETQYF. CDR3 nucleotides: TGCGCCAGCAGAAGACTAACGGGGACAGAGACCCAGTACTTC.

V and J are TRBV3-1 (or the pseudogene TRBV3-2) and TRBJ2-2, with no clear D. The V and J ends lost 4 bases and 6 bases respectively, with 12 bases between them. Germline loops: CDR1 LGHDT, CDR2 YNNKEL (reference sequence). The CDR3 sequence is 14 residues long. The CDR3 DNA reads TGTGCCAGCAGCCGGGTGGTCTCCCCCGGGGAGCTGTTTTTT. Residues: CASSRVVSPGELFF.

V and J are TRBV19 and TRBJ2-3; 8 bases match TRBD1. The ends lost 5 bases at V and 1 base at J; junction bases unmatched: 5. CDR3 length equals 15 residues. Germline loops: CDR1 LNHDA, CDR2 SQIVND (reference sequence). CDR3 DNA sequence: TGTGCCAGTAGTGACAGGGGTGTTCGCACAGATACGCAGTATTTT. Its protein product is CASSDRGVRTDTQYF.

The chain combines TRBV19 with TRBJ2-3; 9 positions match TRBD2. This CDR3 region has 12 residues. The V segment lost 5 bases and the J segment 9 bases; nucleotides outside the gene matches: 3. Germline-derived CDR1 and CDR2 are LNHDA and SQIVND (reference sequence). Written as DNA, the CDR3 is TGTGCCAGTAGTGTAGCGGGGGAAACGCAGTATTTT. It yields the protein CASSVAGETQYF.

The V gene is TRBV19, the J gene TRBJ1-3; unclear D gene. The CDR3 is 16 amino acids. Germline V lookup: CDR1 LNHDA, CDR2 SQIVND (reference sequence). The ends were cut back, 6 bases at V and 0 bases at J, with 15 bases in the middle. The CDR3 bases are TGTGCCAGTAGCTCCCCCGGACGGTTCTCTGGAAACACCATATATTTT. Amino acids: CASSSPGRFSGNTIYF.